Shown below are 5 T cell receptor beta chains from a single sample sequenced in a study of blood T cell repertoires in COVID-19. Using immunoSEQ multiplex PCR, the repertoire was profiled, and TCRdb retains in-frame clones only, with some absent. Found here are under 350,000 clones, under 95% of them singletons; the top ten hold roughly 2.6%. Sequencing used PBMCs or T cells enriched from blood (not recorded which). The source of these receptors is a man between 60 and 75 years old who had recovered from COVID-19.

The chain uses TRBV29-1 and TRBJ2-4; D possibly corresponds to TRBD2 (5 bases). The ends were cut back, 4 bases at V and 9 bases at J, with 10 bases in the middle. Germline CDR1 reads SQVTM; CDR2 reads ANQGSEA. This CDR3 spans 11 amino acids. DNA for the CDR3: TGCAGCGTTGTTGAGGGAACCATTCAGTACTTC. It encodes CSVVEGTIQYF.

The chain joins TRBV10-2 to TRBJ2-7; 8 nucleotides match TRBD2. The CDR3 spans 13 residues. With 7 bases clipped from V and 4 bases from J, the junction kept 6 bases outside the gene matches. CDR1 is WSHSY and CDR2 is SAAADI in the germline V gene. CDR3 coding DNA: TGCGCCAGCACCAGCGGGAGTACGTACGAGCAGTACTTC. Protein product: CASTSGSTYEQYF.

The chain has TRBV12-3 or TRBV12-4 and TRBJ2-1; possibly TRBD2 for D (7 bases). V shed 5 bases and J shed 10 bases, with 15 bases lying between them. The CDR3 has 13 residues. Written as DNA, the CDR3 is TGTGCCAGCAGTCTGGGGAGGGGACACGAGCAGTTCTTC. This sequence encodes CASSLGRGHEQFF.

The V call is TRBV7-2, the J call TRBJ2-2; 11 positions match TRBD2. Germline-derived CDR1 and CDR2 are SGHTA and FQGNSA. The length of the CDR3 is 15 residues. The V gene end was trimmed by 5 bases and the J gene end by 5 bases; junction bases not matched to a gene: 4. The CDR3 protein is CASSLSGGGTGELFF. The CDR3 coding sequence is TGTGCCAGCAGCCTTAGCGGGGGGGGTACCGGGGAGCTGTTTTTT.

V gene TRBV20-1 combines with J gene TRBJ1-2, with unresolved D. Trimming left V 7 bases short and J 0 bases short, with 6 bases between. The CDR3 totals 11 residues. Germline loops: CDR1 DFQATT, CDR2 SNEGSKA (reference sequence). CDR3: CSVPANYGYTF. DNA of the CDR3: TGCAGTGTCCCAGCTAACTATGGCTACACCTTC.